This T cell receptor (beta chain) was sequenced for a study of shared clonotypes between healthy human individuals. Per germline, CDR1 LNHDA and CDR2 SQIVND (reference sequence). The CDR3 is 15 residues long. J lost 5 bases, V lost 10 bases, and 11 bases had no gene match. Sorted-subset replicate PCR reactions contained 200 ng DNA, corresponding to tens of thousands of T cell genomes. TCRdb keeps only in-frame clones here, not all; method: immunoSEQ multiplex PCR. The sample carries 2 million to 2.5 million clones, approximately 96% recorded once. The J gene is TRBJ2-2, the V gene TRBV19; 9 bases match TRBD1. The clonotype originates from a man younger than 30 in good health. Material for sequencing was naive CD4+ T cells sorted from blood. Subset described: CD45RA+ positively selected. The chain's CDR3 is CATRPGTGSTGELFF. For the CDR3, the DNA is TGTGCCACTCGGCCCGGGACAGGGTCAACCGGGGAGCTGTTTTTT. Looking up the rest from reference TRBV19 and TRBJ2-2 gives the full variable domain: DGGITQSPKYLFRKEGQNVTLSCEQNLNHDAMYWYRQDPGQGLRLIYYSQIVNDFQKGDIAEGYSVSREKKESFPLTVTSAQKNPTAFYLCATRPGTGSTGELFFGEGSRLTVL.